These T cell receptor beta chains were read from a single sample in a study of T cells in Graves' hyperthyroidism and ophthalmopathy. TCRdb processed the multiplex PCR reads anew with MiXCR; each CDR3 protein has one entry. This table holds approximately 490,000 distinct CDR3 sequences, approximately 23% found once. The source material was blood. Receptors were obtained from a woman in her seventies with Graves' ophthalmopathy. Each CDR3 is given with its conserved first and last residue. Each record gives: D gene, J gene, clone size, V gene, CDR3 protein, CDR3 DNA. A D gene is named only where the DNA matches it firmly. Some rows mark clone size as missing; the rest say once, few, many or name a class of expanded clone.

>TRBD2|TRBJ2-7|many|TRBV7-8
CASSPRQREATYEQYF
TGTGCCAGCAGCCCACGGCAGCGGGAGGCCACCTACGAGCAGTACTTC
>NA|TRBJ2-3|few|TRBV6-2/TRBV6-3
CASSLARSGASTDTQYF
TGTGCCAGCAGTCTTGCCCGCTCCGGTGCTAGCACAGATACGCAGTATTTT
>NA|TRBJ1-2|many|TRBV12-3/TRBV12-4
CASSTQGVRYYGYTF
TGTGCCAGCAGTACGCAAGGGGTGCGGTACTATGGCTACACCTTC
>NA|TRBJ2-1|NA|TRBV24-1
CATSDLSAGIGQFF
TGTGCCACCAGTGATTTGAGCGCAGGGATCGGGCAGTTCTTC
>NA|TRBJ2-1|NA|TRBV30
CAWSDQRPYEQFF
TGTGCCTGGAGTGATCAGCGGCCGTATGAGCAGTTCTTC
>NA|TRBJ2-1|NA|TRBV5-1
CASSLEGFGNEQFF
TGCGCCAGCAGCTTGGAAGGGTTCGGGAATGAGCAGTTCTTC
>NA|TRBJ2-7|few|TRBV7-2
CASSTTRGRAHEQYF
TGTGCCAGCAGCACAACGCGGGGCAGGGCCCACGAGCAGTACTTC
>NA|TRBJ2-7|NA|TRBV7-8
CASSLNPVVEQYF
TGTGCCAGCAGCTTAAATCCGGTAGTCGAGCAGTACTTC
>NA|TRBJ1-2|many|TRBV20-1
CSAMTGPYGYTF
TGCAGTGCAATGACAGGCCCGTATGGCTACACCTTC
>NA|TRBJ1-2|many|TRBV6-1
CASSELGTGGYTF
TGTGCCAGCAGTGAACTGGGGACCGGGGGCTACACCTTC
>NA|TRBJ1-5|few|TRBV6-1
CASSHEGRLFGNQPQHF
TGTGCCAGCAGCCATGAAGGACGGCTGTTTGGCAATCAGCCCCAGCATTTT
>NA|TRBJ2-3|NA|TRBV28
CATGGTAYTDTQYF
TGTGCCACTGGGGGGACAGCCTACACAGATACGCAGTATTTT
>TRBD2|TRBJ2-1|NA|TRBV5-1
CASSSVAGWDNEQFF
TGCGCCAGCAGCTCGGTAGCGGGATGGGACAATGAGCAGTTCTTC
>TRBD2|TRBJ2-3|few|TRBV6-6
CASSYSASGPSTDTQYF
TGTGCCAGCAGTTACTCGGCTAGCGGGCCTAGCACAGATACGCAGTATTTT
>TRBD2|TRBJ2-5|NA|TRBV3-1
CASSRGRTSGGYETQYF
TGTGCCAGCAGCCGCGGCCGGACTAGCGGAGGGTATGAGACCCAGTACTTC
>TRBD1|TRBJ1-5|many|TRBV28
CASSSDRGTNNQPQHF
TGTGCCAGCAGTTCCGACAGGGGGACGAACAATCAGCCCCAGCATTTT